The 11 T cell receptor beta chains below all came from one sample that was sequenced in a study of cytomegalovirus exposure and HLA in healthy donors. This PCR relied on a set of 60 Vbeta primers and 13 Jbeta primers. This table comes from immunoSEQ multiplex PCR, and its TCRdb copy is limited to in-frame clones, with some not included. The sample has a few hundred thousand clones, roughly 80% seen once. Sequencing was carried out using PBMCs. Every receptor here comes from a man younger than 45 in good health and CMV-seronegative.

The rearrangement joins TRBV5-4 to TRBJ2-7; D ambiguous. Germline CDR1 is SGHNT and CDR2 is YYREEE (reference sequence). The germline V and J ends were trimmed by 4 bases and 2 bases, with 10 bases remaining between them. The CDR3 has 13 amino acids. The CDR3 here is CASSPDWTYEQYF. The CDR3 bases are TGTGCCAGCAGCCCAGACTGGACCTACGAGCAGTACTTC.

The rearrangement links TRBV9 to TRBJ2-1; 8 nucleotides line up with TRBD2. This CDR3 has 17 amino acids. Germline V gene data show CDR1 as SGDLS and CDR2 as YYNGEE. V trimming: 0 bases; J trimming: 6 bases; junction bases outside the gene matches: 11. Here the CDR3 reads CASSVDGGGPFSNEQFF. The CDR3 region has the DNA TGTGCCAGCAGCGTAGACGGCGGGGGGCCGTTCAGCAATGAGCAGTTCTTC.

The chain carries TRBV6-6 and TRBJ2-3, with 7 bases lining up with TRBD2. V was clipped by 7 bases and J by 1 base; unmatched bases: 2. CDR1 is MNHNY, CDR2 SVGAGI, per germline (reference sequence). The CDR3 runs to 13 residues. This CDR3 is CASNREGTDTQYF. As DNA, the CDR3 is TGTGCCAGCAACCGGGAGGGCACAGATACGCAGTATTTT.

The rearrangement uses TRBV5-6 and TRBJ2-7; D is possibly TRBD1 (6 bases). CDR3 size: 19 residues. CDR1 is SGHDT and CDR2 is YYEEEE in the germline V gene. Deletions cut 4 bases from V and 4 bases from J, with 30 bases between. The CDR3 coding sequence is TGTGCCAGCAGCCCCCCCCCTTCGGACAGATCGTCCCCTGGGTACGAGCAGTACTTC. Its translation is CASSPPPSDRSSPGYEQYF.

V is TRBV15 and J is TRBJ2-7; the match to TRBD1 covers 9 bases. This CDR3 region has 13 residues. Germline loops: CDR1 LNHNV, CDR2 YYDKDF (reference sequence). V was clipped by 8 bases and J by 0 bases; unmatched bases: 2. CDR3 in amino acids: CATLGQGSYEQYF. CDR3 DNA: TGTGCCACCTTGGGACAGGGCTCCTACGAGCAGTACTTC.

V is TRBV7-2 and J is TRBJ1-1; the D is unclear. The CDR3 loop spans 16 amino acids. Trimming stripped 0 bases from V and 1 base from J, with 12 bases between. Germline V gene lookup returns CDR1 SGHTA and CDR2 FQGNSA. CDR3 sequence: CASSLAPSGGNTEAFF. DNA of the CDR3: TGTGCCAGCAGCTTAGCGCCATCCGGCGGGAACACTGAAGCTTTCTTT.

The CDR3 loop reads CASSEGVNYEQYF. CDR3 bases: TGTGCCAGTAGTGAGGGGGTGAACTACGAGCAGTACTTC. V and J are TRBV19 and TRBJ2-7; D might be TRBD1 (6 bases). The CDR3 is made up of 13 amino acids. The ends were cut back, 5 bases at V and 3 bases at J, with 11 bases in the middle. The germline V gene has CDR1 LNHDA and CDR2 SQIVND (reference sequence).

The rearrangement links TRBV10-3 to TRBJ1-3, with no clear D. This CDR3 comprises 14 residues. Between the trimmed V and J ends, which lost 6 bases and 4 bases, there was a span of 13 bases. Germline CDR1 ENHRY, CDR2 SYGVKD. Written as DNA, the CDR3 is TGTGCCATCAGCACACCGCGAGGAGGAAACACCATATATTTT. Protein: CAISTPRGGNTIYF.

V gene TRBV12-2 combines with J gene TRBJ2-1; the tabulated D call, TRBD2, remains unverified against the DNA. TRBV12-2 is termed a pseudogene. This CDR3 contains 18 residues. CDR3 nucleotide sequence: TGTGCAAGTCGCTTAGCCCCACCCCCGCGCGGGCCCTACAATGAGCAGTTCTTC. Residues: CASRLAPPPRGPYNEQFF.

V gene TRBV15 combines with J gene TRBJ1-5, with a possible D match to TRBD1 (6 bases). V gave up 3 bases and J gave up 6 bases, with 18 bases separating them. Germline V gene sequence: CDR1 LNHNV, CDR2 YYDKDF (reference sequence). The CDR3 has 16 amino acids. The CDR3 region is CATSSLQGPLGQPQHF. CDR3 sequence (DNA): TGTGCCACCAGCAGCCTACAGGGTCCCCTGGGTCAGCCCCAGCATTTT.

This clone has a single count. Other DNA variants within this sample encode the same CDR3. The genes are TRBV2 and TRBJ1-2; D gene unclear. Per germline, CDR1 SNHLY and CDR2 FYNNEI. Trimming removed 5 bases from V and 2 bases from J, with 6 bases in between. This CDR3 region has 12 residues. In DNA form, the CDR3 reads TGTGCCAGCAGTTTGGAGAACTATGGCTACACCTTC. It encodes CASSLENYGYTF.